The entry below describes one T cell receptor beta chain. The antigen is undetermined. The data are from a study of cytomegalovirus exposure and HLA in healthy donors. Broader study findings: When analyzed later, a missense DCLRE1C variant was found to be linked to TCR beta V- and J-gene trimming.

This CDR3 region has 17 residues. With 3 bases removed from V and 1 base from J, the gap between germline ends came to 16 bases. Germline CDR1 reads MGHRA; CDR2 reads YSYEKL. Healthy bone marrow donors made up the cohort. There were likely unrecorded immune exposures, though donors were nominally healthy when sampled. The PCR made use of 60 Vbeta and 13 Jbeta primers. Per the authors' pipeline: In a later analysis, the count reached some 75 million unique TCR beta chains, with approximately 10 million shared. Clones were sequenced by immunoSEQ multiplex PCR, and TCRdb holds only the in-frame ones, with some missing. V and J calls and clone size are as listed in that table; D and trimming were resolved from the DNA. The sample carries approximately 89,000 clones, roughly 76% recorded once.

The chain carries TRBV4-1 and TRBJ2-4, with a tentative D call TRBD1 (6 bases). Sequenced material: PBMCs. The TCR was taken from a female donor in good health and CMV-seronegative. This CDR3 is CASSQSPGQWAKNIQYF. The CDR3 DNA sequence: TGCGCCAGCAGCCAGTCCCCAGGACAGTGGGCCAAAAACATTCAGTACTTC.